This T cell receptor beta chain was identified during a study of CXCR3-negative and CXCR3-positive naive CD8 T cells. Libraries of TRB cDNA were made by 5' RACE and carried UMIs. One entry per CDR3 protein, without DNA, is what TCRdb gives after re-calling the 5' RACE reads. This sample's table has roughly 24,000 distinct CDR3 sequences. Germline V gene lookup returns CDR1 SGHTA and CDR2 FQGTGA. The CDR3 runs to 15 residues. Sequenced input: naive CXCR3- CD8+ T cells from blood. The sample's subset: CD45RO-CCR7+CD27+CD95- naive CD8+ T cells lacking CXCR3 (TNR3-). The sequence came from a human donor in good health. Some clones in this sample may be carry-over from other donors' samples. The J gene is TRBJ2-1, the V gene TRBV7-3; checking the TCRdb D call of TRBD2 is not possible without DNA. This CDR3 is CASSFSGPTYNEQFF.